Below, 16 T cell receptor beta chains from the same sample are listed, as sequenced in a study of shared clonotypes between healthy human individuals. Profiling relied on immunoSEQ multiplex PCR, and the TCRdb table lists in-frame clones only, not all of them. The table shows about 2.5 million clones, with around 92% occurring only once. The sample taken for sequencing was naive CD4+ T cells from PBMCs. Subset specified: CD45RA+ positively selected. The receptors were gathered from a man between 18 and 29 years old in good health. Some clones in this sample may be carry-over from other donors' samples.

This chain connects TRBV19 to TRBJ1-2, with TRBD1 matching over 7 bases. Germline trimming cut 2 bases from V and 2 bases from J; bases unmatched to any gene: 5. In germline, CDR1 is LNHDA, CDR2 SQIVND (reference sequence). There are 15 residues in the CDR3. The CDR3, as DNA: TGTGCCAGTAGTATAATCGCCAGGGGGAACTATGGCTACACCTTC. Translated, it gives CASSIIARGNYGYTF.

This clone was recorded a few times. The chain links TRBV7-9 to TRBJ1-5, with D unresolved. V gave up 3 bases and J gave up 3 bases, with 15 bases separating them. The germline CDR1 and CDR2 sequences are SEHNR and FQNEAQ (reference sequence). CDR3 length equals 16 residues. DNA for the CDR3: TGTGCCAGCAGCTTCCATGGACGGGGTCCCAATCAGCCCCAGCATTTT. This translates into CASSFHGRGPNQPQHF.

The rearrangement links TRBV28 to TRBJ2-7; D call uncertain. The germline gives CDR1 MDHEN, CDR2 SYDVKM. The CDR3 length is 13 residues. V shed 0 bases and J shed 6 bases, with 9 bases lying between them. CDR3 residues: CASSLWGTGEQYF. The CDR3 nucleotides are TGTGCCAGCAGTTTATGGGGAACTGGCGAGCAGTACTTC.

The chain carries TRBV9 and TRBJ1-1; the D gene is possibly TRBD1 (5 bases). The CDR3 spans 15 residues. V lost 0 bases and J 3 bases, leaving 12 bases between the germline ends. Germline CDR1 and CDR2: SGDLS and YYNGEE. CDR3 nucleotide sequence: TGTGCCAGCAGCGTAGATGTCAGGGCGTACACTGAAGCTTTCTTT. Protein product: CASSVDVRAYTEAFF.

This chain joins TRBV5-6 and TRBJ1-2; 7 bases line up with TRBD1. CDR1 and CDR2 (germline): SGHDT, YYEEEE. The CDR3 spans 14 residues. V shed 4 bases, J shed 1 base, and the junction held 4 bases outside the gene matches. As DNA, the CDR3 is TGTGCCAGCAGCCCAGACAGGGTTAACTATGGCTACACCTTC. Residues: CASSPDRVNYGYTF.

The count of this clone is one. V and J are TRBV4-1 and TRBJ1-1; D gene unclear. Trimming shortened V by 1 base and J by 10 bases, and 22 bases separated the two germline ends. The CDR3 length is 16 residues. Germline V gene lookup returns CDR1 MGHRA and CDR2 YSYEKL. CDR3 sequence: CASSQVVMLAQLGAFF. The CDR3 nucleotides are TGCGCCAGCAGCCAAGTGGTAATGTTGGCTCAATTGGGAGCTTTCTTT.

The CDR3 sequence: CASNVEGAGVGGYTF. The CDR3 bases are TGTGCCAGCAACGTGGAGGGGGCAGGGGTTGGCGGCTACACCTTC. V and J are TRBV28 and TRBJ1-2; 7 bases fit TRBD1. The CDR3 sequence is 15 residues long. Per germline, CDR1 MDHEN and CDR2 SYDVKM. V lost 7 bases and J lost 8; bases outside the gene matches: 16.

This clone was observed once. The J gene is TRBJ2-7, the V gene TRBV5-1, with TRBD1 matching over 9 bases. Germline CDR1 is SGHRS and CDR2 is YFSETQ. The CDR3 contains 15 residues. V trimming: 4 bases; J trimming: 8 bases; junction bases outside the gene matches: 13. CDR3 sequence (DNA): TGCGCCAGCAGCCCGGGGTGGGGGACAGGGAAACAGCAGTACTTC. It specifies CASSPGWGTGKQQYF.

The chain joins TRBV7-8 to TRBJ2-2; 9 bases map to TRBD1. Germline CDR1 reads SGHVS; CDR2 reads FQNEAQ. J was trimmed by 13 bases and V by 5 bases; bases with no gene match: 32. The CDR3 extends over 21 amino acids. In nucleotides, the CDR3 is TGTGCCAGCAGCAAATTGAAGGGACAGGGAGGTGCTGGTGTAGTCCGGGGAGGGCTGTTTTTT. Its translation: CASSKLKGQGGAGVVRGGLFF.

The rearrangement uses TRBV25-1 and TRBJ2-7; 12 positions agree with TRBD2. There are 17 residues in the CDR3. The germline CDR1 and CDR2 sequences are MGHDK and SYGVNS. Germline trimming cut 6 bases from V and 2 bases from J; bases unmatched to any gene: 11. The CDR3 protein is CASSPDPSSGRAYEQYF. For the CDR3, the DNA is TGTGCCAGCAGCCCCGACCCCTCTAGCGGGAGGGCCTACGAGCAGTACTTC.

V gene TRBV7-2 combines with J gene TRBJ2-5, with D perhaps TRBD2 (6 bases). The V end was cut by 6 bases, the J end by 4 bases, with 15 bases between. The CDR3 covers 14 residues. The germline V gene encodes CDR1 SGHTA and CDR2 FQGNSA. The DNA for the CDR3 is TGTGCCAGCAGGCTAGCGTTAGTGCCAGAGACCCAGTACTTC. Its translation: CASRLALVPETQYF.

The CDR3 sequence is CASSQETSGRKILLPYNEQFF. CDR3 coding DNA: TGTGCCAGCAGCCAAGAGACTAGCGGGAGAAAAATACTATTGCCCTACAATGAGCAGTTCTTC. The chain carries TRBV14 and TRBJ2-1; 12 nucleotides line up with TRBD2. The CDR3 runs to 21 residues. V shed 0 bases and J 2 bases; nucleotides not matched to a gene: 14. The V gene's germline CDR1 is SGHDN and CDR2 FVKESK.

This rearrangement joins TRBV18 to TRBJ2-2; possibly TRBD2 for D (6 bases). Trimming pared 6 bases from V and 5 bases from J, leaving 13 bases between. Per the germline V gene, CDR1 is KGHSH and CDR2 is LQKENI. The CDR3 is made up of 14 amino acids. CDR3 coding DNA: TGTGCCAGCTCCCTCAGCGGACTAACCGGGGAGCTGTTTTTT. Protein: CASSLSGLTGELFF.

This sequence joins TRBV5-5 and TRBJ2-1, with D possibly being TRBD1 (5 bases). V shed 0 bases and J shed 7 bases, with 5 bases lying between them. This CDR3 contains 12 residues. From germline, CDR1 is SGHKS and CDR2 YYEKEE (reference sequence). The CDR3 loop is CASSLGQNEQFF. Here the CDR3 DNA reads TGTGCCAGCAGCTTGGGACAGAATGAGCAGTTCTTC.

J is TRBJ2-2 and V is TRBV2; D is undetermined. The CDR3 is 14 amino acids. Trimming took off 4 bases at V and 3 bases at J, with 9 bases between the two ends. Germline values: CDR1 SNHLY, CDR2 FYNNEI. This CDR3 is CASSALGHTGELFF. In DNA form, the CDR3 reads TGTGCCAGCAGTGCCCTGGGCCACACCGGGGAGCTGTTTTTT.

The rearrangement joins TRBV28 to TRBJ2-2, with 8 bases lining up with TRBD2. V gave up 3 bases and J gave up 3 bases; unmatched junction bases: 6. CDR1 and CDR2 (germline): MDHEN, SYDVKM. The CDR3 covers 16 residues. In DNA form, the CDR3 reads TGTGCCAGCAGTTTCCATGCGGGAGGTTACACCGGGGAGCTGTTTTTT. Its translation: CASSFHAGGYTGELFF.